The clone carrying this TCR beta chain came up a few times. CDR3 length: 15 residues. V gave up 1 base and J gave up 3 bases, with 13 bases separating them. The data are from a study of T-cell reconstitution after alpha-beta-depleted transplantation in children. TCRbeta library preparation incorporated unique molecular identifiers. From the PCR reads, TCRdb called clonotypes with MiXCR, one entry per CDR3 protein. The table includes about 980,000 distinct CDR3 sequences, roughly 29% detected once. This TCR was sampled from a boy under three years old who had a stem cell transplant for SCID, so the T cells may come from the graft donor. Source: PBMCs, mostly from graft donor cells, taken 360 days after TCRalphabeta/CD19-depleted stem cell transplant. The chain couples TRBV12-3 or TRBV12-4 to TRBJ2-7, with D perhaps TRBD1 or TRBD2 (6 bases each). DNA of the CDR3: TGTGCCAGCAGTTTAGTACAGGGAGGAGTCTACGAGCAGTACTTC. This codes for CASSLVQGGVYEQYF.